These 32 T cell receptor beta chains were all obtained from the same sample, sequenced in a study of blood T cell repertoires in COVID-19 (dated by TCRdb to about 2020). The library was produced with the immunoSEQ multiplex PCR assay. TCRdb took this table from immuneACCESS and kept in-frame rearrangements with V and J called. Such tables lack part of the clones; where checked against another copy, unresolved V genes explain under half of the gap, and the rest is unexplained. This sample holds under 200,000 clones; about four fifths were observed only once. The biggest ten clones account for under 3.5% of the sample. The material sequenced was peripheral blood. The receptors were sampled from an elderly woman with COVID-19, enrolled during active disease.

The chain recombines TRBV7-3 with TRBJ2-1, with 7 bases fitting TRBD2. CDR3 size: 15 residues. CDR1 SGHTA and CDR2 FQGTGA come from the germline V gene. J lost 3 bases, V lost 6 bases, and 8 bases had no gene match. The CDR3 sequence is CASRSAGGNYNEQFF. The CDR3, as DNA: TGTGCCAGCAGGTCCGCCGGGGGGAACTACAATGAGCAGTTCTTC. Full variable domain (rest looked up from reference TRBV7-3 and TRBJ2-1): GAGVSQTPSNKVTEKGKYVELRCDPISGHTALYWYRQSLGQGPEFLIYFQGTGAADDSGLPNDRFFAVRPEGSVSTLKIQRTERGDSAVYLCASRSAGGNYNEQFFGPGTRLTVL.

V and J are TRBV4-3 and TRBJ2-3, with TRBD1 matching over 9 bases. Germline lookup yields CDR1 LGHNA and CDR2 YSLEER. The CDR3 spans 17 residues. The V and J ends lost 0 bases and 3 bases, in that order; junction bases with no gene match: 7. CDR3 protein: CASSQEADRGWTDTQYF. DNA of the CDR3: TGCGCCAGCAGCCAAGAGGCGGACAGGGGTTGGACAGATACGCAGTATTTT.

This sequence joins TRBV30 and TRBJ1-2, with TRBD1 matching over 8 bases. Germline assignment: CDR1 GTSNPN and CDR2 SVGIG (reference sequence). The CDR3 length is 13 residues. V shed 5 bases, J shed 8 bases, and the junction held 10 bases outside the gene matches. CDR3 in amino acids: CAWARGTGGGYTF. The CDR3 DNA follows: TGTGCCTGGGCTCGGGGGACAGGTGGAGGCTACACCTTC.

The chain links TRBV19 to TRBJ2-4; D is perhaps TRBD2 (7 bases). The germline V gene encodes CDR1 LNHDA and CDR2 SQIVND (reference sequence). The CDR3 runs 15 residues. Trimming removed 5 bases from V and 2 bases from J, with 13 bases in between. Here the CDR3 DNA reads TGTGCCAGTAGTTGGGGGGGCTTCTCCAAAAACATTCAGTACTTC. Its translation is CASSWGGFSKNIQYF.

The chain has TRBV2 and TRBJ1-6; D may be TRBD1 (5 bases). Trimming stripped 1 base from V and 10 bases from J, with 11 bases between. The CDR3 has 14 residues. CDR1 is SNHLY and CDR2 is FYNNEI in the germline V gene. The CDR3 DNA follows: TGTGCCAGCAGTGAAGACAGGTGGGCATCACCCCTCCACTTT. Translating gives CASSEDRWASPLHF.

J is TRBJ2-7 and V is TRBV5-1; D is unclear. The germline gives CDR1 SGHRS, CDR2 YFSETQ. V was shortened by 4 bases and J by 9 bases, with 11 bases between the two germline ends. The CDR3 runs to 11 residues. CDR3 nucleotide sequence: TGCGCCAGCAGCCCCCCCCCGGGGCAGTACTTC. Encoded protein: CASSPPPGQYF.

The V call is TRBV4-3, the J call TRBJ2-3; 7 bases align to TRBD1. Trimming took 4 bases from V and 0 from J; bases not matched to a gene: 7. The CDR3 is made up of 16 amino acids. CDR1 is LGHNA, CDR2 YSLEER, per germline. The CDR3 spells CASSPGATGSTDTQYF. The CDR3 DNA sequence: TGCGCCAGCAGCCCTGGGGCGACAGGGAGCACAGATACGCAGTATTTT.

CDR3 sequence reads: CASSLIAGVGELFF. CDR3 nucleotide sequence: TGTGCCAGCAGCTTAATAGCGGGAGTCGGGGAGCTGTTTTTT. The chain joins TRBV7-2 to TRBJ2-2; TRBD2 matches at 9 bases. Germline V gene data show CDR1 as SGHTA and CDR2 as FQGNSA. V lost 2 bases and J lost 7; bases outside the gene matches: 2. The CDR3 totals 14 residues.

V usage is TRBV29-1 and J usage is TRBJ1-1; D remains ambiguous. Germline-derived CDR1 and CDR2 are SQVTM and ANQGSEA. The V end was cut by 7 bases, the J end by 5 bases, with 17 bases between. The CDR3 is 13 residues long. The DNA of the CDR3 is TGCAGCGCTCTCCCGGGATCGGGGACTGAAGCTTTCTTT. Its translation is CSALPGSGTEAFF.

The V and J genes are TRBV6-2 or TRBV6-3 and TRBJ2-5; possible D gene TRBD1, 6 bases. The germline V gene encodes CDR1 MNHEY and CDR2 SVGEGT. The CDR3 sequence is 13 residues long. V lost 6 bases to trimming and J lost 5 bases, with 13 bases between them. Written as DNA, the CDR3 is TGTGCCAGCAGCATTACAGGGTCCGAGACCCAGTACTTC. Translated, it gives CASSITGSETQYF.

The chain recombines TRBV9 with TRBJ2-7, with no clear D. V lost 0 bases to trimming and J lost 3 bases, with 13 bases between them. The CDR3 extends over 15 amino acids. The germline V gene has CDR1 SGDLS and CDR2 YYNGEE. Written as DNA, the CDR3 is TGTGCCAGCAGCGTAGGAGGCTCGCCGGACTACGAGCAGTACTTC. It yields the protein CASSVGGSPDYEQYF.

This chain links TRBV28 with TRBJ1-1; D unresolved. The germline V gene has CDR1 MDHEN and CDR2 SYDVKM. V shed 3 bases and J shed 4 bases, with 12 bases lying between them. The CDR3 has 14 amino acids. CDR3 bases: TGTGCCAGCAGTTTTCGGGCCGGAGGCACTGAAGCTTTCTTT. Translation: CASSFRAGGTEAFF.

The CDR3 loop reads CASSYYRSTNEKLFF. In DNA form, the CDR3 reads TGCGCCAGCAGCTACTACAGGTCAACTAATGAAAAACTGTTTTTT. The chain uses TRBV5-1 and TRBJ1-4, with D possibly TRBD1 on 5 matching bases. The V end lost 3 bases, the J end lost 0 bases, and 9 bases lay between the germline ends. The CDR3 spans 15 residues. Germline CDR1 reads SGHRS; CDR2 reads YFSETQ.

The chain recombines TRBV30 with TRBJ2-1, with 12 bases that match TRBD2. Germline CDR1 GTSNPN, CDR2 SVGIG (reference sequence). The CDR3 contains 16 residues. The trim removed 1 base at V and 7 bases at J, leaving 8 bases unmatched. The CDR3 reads CAWSAWLAGGQNEQFF. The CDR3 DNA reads TGTGCCTGGAGTGCCTGGCTAGCGGGGGGGCAGAATGAGCAGTTCTTC.

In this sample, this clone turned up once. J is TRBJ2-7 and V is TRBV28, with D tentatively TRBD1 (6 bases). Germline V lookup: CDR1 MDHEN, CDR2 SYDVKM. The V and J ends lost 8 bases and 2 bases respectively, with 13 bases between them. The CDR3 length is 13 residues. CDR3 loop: CASRDILPYEQYF. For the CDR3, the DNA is TGTGCCAGCCGGGACATCCTGCCCTACGAGCAGTACTTC.

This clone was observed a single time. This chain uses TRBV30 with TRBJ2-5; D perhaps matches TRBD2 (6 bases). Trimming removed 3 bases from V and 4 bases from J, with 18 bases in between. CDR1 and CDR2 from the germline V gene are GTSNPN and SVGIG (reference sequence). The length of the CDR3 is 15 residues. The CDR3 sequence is CAWRFPGVQGETQYF. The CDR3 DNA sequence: TGTGCCTGGAGATTCCCGGGGGTTCAAGGAGAGACCCAGTACTTC.

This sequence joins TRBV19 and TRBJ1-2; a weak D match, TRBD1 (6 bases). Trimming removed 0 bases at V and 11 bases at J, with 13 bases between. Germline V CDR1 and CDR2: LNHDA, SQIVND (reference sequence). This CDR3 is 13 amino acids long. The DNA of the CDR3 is TGTGCCAGTAGTATAGAGGAACAGGGAAGTTACACCTTC. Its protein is CASSIEEQGSYTF.

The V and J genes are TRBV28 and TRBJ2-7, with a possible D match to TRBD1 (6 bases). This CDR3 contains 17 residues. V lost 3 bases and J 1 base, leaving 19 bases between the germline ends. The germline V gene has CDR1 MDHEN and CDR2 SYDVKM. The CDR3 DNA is TGTGCCAGCAGTTTTCGCCTGACAGGCCGGGGATCCTACGAGCAGTACTTC. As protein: CASSFRLTGRGSYEQYF.

CDR3 protein: CASSQLQGWTEAFF. The CDR3 region has the DNA TGTGCCAGCAGCCAACTACAGGGTTGGACTGAAGCTTTCTTT. J is TRBJ1-1 and V is TRBV3-1 (or the pseudogene TRBV3-2); tentatively, D is TRBD1 (6 bases). Trimming stripped 2 bases from V and 5 bases from J, with 12 bases between. The V gene's germline CDR1 is LGHDT and CDR2 YNNKEL (reference sequence). The CDR3 covers 14 residues.

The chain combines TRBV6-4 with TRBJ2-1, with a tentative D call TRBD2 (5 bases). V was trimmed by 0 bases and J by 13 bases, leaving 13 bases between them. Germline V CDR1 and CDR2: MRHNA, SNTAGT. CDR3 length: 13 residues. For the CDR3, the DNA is TGTGCCAGCAGTGACTCGAGAGGGAGTTCCCAGTTCTTC. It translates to CASSDSRGSSQFF.

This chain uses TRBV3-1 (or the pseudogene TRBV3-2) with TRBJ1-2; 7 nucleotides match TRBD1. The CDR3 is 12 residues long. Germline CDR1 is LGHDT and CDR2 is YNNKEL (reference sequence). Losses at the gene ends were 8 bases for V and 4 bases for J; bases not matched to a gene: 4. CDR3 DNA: TGTGCCAGCCGGGACAGCCTCTATGGCTACACCTTC. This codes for CASRDSLYGYTF.

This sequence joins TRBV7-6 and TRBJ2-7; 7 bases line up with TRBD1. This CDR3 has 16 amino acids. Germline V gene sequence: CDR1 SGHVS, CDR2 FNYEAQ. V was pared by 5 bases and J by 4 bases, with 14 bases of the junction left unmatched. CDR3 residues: CASSRLRGGGIYEQYF. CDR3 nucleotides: TGTGCCAGCAGCCGTTTGAGAGGGGGCGGAATTTACGAGCAGTACTTC. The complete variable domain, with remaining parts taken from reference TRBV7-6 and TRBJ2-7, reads GAGVSQSPRYKVTKRGQDVALRCDPISGHVSLYWYRQALGQGPEFLTYFNYEAQQDKSGLPNDRFSAERPEGSISTLTIQRTEQRDSAMYRCASSRLRGGGIYEQYFGPGTRLTVT.

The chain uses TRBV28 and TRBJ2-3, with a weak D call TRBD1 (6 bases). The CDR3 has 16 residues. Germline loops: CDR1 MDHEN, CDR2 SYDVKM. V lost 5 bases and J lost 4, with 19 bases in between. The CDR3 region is CASSTRTLKGADTQYF. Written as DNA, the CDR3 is TGTGCCAGCAGTACGAGAACTCTCAAGGGGGCAGATACGCAGTATTTT.

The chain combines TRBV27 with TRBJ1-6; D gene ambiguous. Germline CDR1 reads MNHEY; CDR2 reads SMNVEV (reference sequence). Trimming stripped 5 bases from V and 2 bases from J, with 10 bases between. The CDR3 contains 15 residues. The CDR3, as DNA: TGTGCCAGCAGTCCCCTGTCAGCCTATAATTCACCCCTCCACTTT. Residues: CASSPLSAYNSPLHF.

The CDR3 sequence: CASSLAGDPPEQYF. CDR3 bases: TGTGCCAGCTCATTAGCGGGGGACCCGCCCGAGCAGTACTTC. The chain is built from TRBV18 and TRBJ2-7, with 9 bases fitting TRBD2. The CDR3 runs 14 residues. V lost 5 bases, J lost 6 bases, and 8 bases stayed unmatched. Germline V lookup: CDR1 KGHSH, CDR2 LQKENI.

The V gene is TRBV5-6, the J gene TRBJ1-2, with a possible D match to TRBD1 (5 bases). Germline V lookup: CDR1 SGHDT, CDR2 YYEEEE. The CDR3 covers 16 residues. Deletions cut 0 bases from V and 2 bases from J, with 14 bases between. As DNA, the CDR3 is TGTGCCAGCAGCTTGGTGGGGGGTAGGCTCAACTATGGCTACACCTTC. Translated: CASSLVGGRLNYGYTF.

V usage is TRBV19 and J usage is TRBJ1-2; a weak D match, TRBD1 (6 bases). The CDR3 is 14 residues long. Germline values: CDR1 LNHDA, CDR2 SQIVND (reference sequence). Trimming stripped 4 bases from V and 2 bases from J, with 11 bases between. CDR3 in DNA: TGTGCCAGTAGTACCGGGACACCCAACTATGGCTACACCTTC. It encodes CASSTGTPNYGYTF.

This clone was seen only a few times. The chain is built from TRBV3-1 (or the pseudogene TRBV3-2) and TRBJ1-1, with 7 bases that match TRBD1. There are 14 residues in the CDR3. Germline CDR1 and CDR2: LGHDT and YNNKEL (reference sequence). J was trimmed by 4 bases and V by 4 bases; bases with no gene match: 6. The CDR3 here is CASSPQGKGTEAFF. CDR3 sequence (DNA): TGTGCCAGCAGCCCACAGGGGAAGGGCACTGAAGCTTTCTTT.

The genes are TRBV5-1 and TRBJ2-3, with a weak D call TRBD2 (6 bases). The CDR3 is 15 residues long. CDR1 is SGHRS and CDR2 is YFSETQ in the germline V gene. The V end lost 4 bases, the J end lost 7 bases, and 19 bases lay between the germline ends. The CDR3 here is CASSPAPQLAHTQYF. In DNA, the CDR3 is TGCGCCAGCAGCCCAGCCCCTCAACTAGCTCATACGCAGTATTTT.

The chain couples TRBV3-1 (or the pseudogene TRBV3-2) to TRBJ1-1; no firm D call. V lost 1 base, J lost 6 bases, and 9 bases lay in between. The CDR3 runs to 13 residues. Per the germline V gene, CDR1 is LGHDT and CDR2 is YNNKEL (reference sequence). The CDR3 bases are TGTGCCAGCAGCCAAGTCGGGGTTGCTGAAGCTTTCTTT. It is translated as CASSQVGVAEAFF.

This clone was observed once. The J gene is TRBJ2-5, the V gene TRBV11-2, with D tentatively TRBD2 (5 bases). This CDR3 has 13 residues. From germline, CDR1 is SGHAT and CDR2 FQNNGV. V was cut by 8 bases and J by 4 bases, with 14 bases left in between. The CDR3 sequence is CASQRGLAETQYF. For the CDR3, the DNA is TGTGCCAGCCAGAGAGGGTTAGCAGAGACCCAGTACTTC.

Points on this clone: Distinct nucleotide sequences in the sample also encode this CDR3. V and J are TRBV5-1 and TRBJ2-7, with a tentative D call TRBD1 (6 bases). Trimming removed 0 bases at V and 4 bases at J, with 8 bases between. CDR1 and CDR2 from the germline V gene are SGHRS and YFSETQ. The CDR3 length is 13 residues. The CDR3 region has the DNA TGCGCCAGCAGCTTGGCACAGGGTTACGAGCAGTACTTC. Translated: CASSLAQGYEQYF.